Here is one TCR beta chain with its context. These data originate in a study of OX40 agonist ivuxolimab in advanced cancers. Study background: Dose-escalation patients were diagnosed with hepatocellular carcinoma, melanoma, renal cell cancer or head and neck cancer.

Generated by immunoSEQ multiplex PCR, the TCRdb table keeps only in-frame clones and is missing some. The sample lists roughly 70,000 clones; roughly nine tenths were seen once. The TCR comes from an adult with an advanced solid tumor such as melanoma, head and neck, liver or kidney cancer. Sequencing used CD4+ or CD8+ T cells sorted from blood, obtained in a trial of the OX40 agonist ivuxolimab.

CDR3 loop: CASSQDLRGYF. DNA of the CDR3: TGTGCCAGCAGCCAAGATCTGCGGGGGTACTTC. This chain uses TRBV4-2 with TRBJ2-7; maybe TRBD2 (6 bases). Trimming removed 0 bases at V and 12 bases at J, with 9 bases between. This CDR3 is built from 11 residues. Germline-derived CDR1 and CDR2 are LGHNA and YNFKEQ.